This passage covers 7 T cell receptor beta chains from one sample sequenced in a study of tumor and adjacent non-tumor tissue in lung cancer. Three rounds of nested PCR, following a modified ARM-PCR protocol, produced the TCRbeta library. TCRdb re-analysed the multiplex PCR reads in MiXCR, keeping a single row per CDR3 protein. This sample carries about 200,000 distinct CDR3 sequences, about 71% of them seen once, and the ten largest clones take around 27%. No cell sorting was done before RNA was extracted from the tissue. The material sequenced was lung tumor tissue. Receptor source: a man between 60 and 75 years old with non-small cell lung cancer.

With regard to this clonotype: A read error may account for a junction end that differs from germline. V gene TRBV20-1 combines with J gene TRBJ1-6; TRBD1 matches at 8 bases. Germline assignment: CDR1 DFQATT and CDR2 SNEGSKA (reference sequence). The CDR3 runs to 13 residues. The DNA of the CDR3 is TGTAGTGCTAGACGCAGGGGGCCTTCACCCATCCACTTT. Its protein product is CSARRRGPSPIHF.

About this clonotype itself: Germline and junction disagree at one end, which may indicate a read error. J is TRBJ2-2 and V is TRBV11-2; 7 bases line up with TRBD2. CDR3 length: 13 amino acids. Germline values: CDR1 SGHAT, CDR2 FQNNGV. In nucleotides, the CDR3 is TGTGTCAGGAGCTTAGTTCAGGGAGGGGAGATGTTTTTT. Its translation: CVRSLVQGGEMFF.

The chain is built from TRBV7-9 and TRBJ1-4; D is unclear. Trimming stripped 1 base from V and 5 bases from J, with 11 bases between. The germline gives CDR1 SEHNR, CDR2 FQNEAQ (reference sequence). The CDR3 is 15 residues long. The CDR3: CASSLVEGRNEKLFF. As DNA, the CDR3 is TGTGCCAGCAGCTTAGTGGAGGGAAGGAATGAAAAACTGTTTTTT. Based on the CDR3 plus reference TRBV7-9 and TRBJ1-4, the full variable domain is DTGVSQNPRHKITKRGQNVTFRCDPISEHNRLYWYRQTLGQGPEFLTYFQNEAQLEKSRLLSDRFSAERPKGSFSTLEIQRTEQGDSAMYLCASSLVEGRNEKLFFGSGTQLSVL.

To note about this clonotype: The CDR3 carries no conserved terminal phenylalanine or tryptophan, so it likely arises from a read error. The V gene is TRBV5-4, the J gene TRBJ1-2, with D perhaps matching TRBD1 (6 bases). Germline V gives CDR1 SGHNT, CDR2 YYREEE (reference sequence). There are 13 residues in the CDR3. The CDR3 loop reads CASSSGTSNGYTL. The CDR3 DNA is TGTGCCAGTAGCTCCGGGACATCTAATGGCTACACCTTG.

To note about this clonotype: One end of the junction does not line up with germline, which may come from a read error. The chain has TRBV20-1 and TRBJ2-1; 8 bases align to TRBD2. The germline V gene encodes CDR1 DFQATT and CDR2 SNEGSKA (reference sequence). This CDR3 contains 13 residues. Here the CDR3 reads CSVTVTSDNVQFF. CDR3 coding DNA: TGCAGTGTTACCGTGACTAGCGACAATGTGCAGTTCTTC.

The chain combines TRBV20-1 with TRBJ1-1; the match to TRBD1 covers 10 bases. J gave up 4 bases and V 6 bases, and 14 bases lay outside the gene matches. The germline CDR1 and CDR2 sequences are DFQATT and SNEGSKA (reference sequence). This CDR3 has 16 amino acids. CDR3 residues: CSAEAGQGVVVTEAFF. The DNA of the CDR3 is TGCAGTGCGGAAGCCGGACAGGGGGTTGTGGTCACTGAAGCTTTCTTT.

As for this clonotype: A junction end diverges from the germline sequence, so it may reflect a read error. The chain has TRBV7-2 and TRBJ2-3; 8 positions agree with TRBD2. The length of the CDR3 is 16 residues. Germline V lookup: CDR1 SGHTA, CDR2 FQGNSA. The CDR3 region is CASSQGVRREADTQYF. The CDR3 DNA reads TGTGCAAGCAGCCAAGGGGTCCGGCGGGAGGCAGATACGCAGTATTTT.